The present TCR beta chain was sequenced within a study of naive and memory T cell subsets listed by TCRdb under 2017. Background for the entire study: The study applied an open-source, UMI-based TCR alpha and beta sequencing pipeline to sorted naive and memory peripheral blood T cell subsets. RNA was DNase-treated and reverse transcribed with TCR constant-region primers, mostly using SuperScript III. The functional CMV T cell responses agreed completely with IgG serology results.

Overall results and qualifications from the work: Clonotypes were defined as single alpha or beta chain sequences, not paired alpha/beta receptors. No ground truth was available to validate the repertoire findings for the naive and memory subsets. In both CD4 and CD8 cells, going from naive through CM, EM and EMRA, the Gini index went up while Shannon and inverse Simpson diversity went down. A few larger clonotypes were present in naive repertoires, particularly the CD8 repertoires, and these clonotypes were possibly memory cells re-expressing CD45RA. RNA-based TCR counts may be affected by expression changes linked to T cell activation and differentiation. After error correction, over 90% of naive TCR sequences appeared only once, giving much steeper abundance distributions than memory subsets. The abundance of TCRs followed a power law with an exponent that differed between naive and memory subsets yet stayed consistent across the three individuals.

TCR alpha and beta chain libraries were amplified separately from the second PCR step onward. To determine each donor's CMV status, fresh PBMCs were stimulated overnight with CMV viral lysate, and IFNgamma production from CD4+ T cells was then assessed. CD4 T cells were positively selected with Miltenyi beads, followed by positive selection of CD8 T cells from the CD4-negative fraction. Cells were stained for CD3, CD4, CD8, CD45RA, CD27 and a live/dead dye and were sorted on a BD Aria II into four subsets based on CD45RA and CD27. A few healthy volunteers provided blood, and the blood of each volunteer was split into CD4 and CD8 T cells and then into four differentiation subsets. Roughly 0.11 L of peripheral blood was collected from each donor, and PBMC were isolated by Ficoll-Paque PLUS density-gradient centrifugation. Sorted cells were lysed in RLT buffer, after which RNA was extracted using a Qiagen RNeasy kit and stored at -80 degrees C.

The germline V gene specifies MNHEY as CDR1 and SVGAGI as CDR2. Taken from cysteine to phenylalanine, the CDR3 has 15 residues. Just CDR3 DNA is preserved here, 45 bases in frame from base 1. Trimming removed 0 bases from V and 3 bases from J, leaving 9 bases between the germline ends. Libraries were constructed by UMI-ligation and nested PCR. The beta constant-region primer consisted of an equimolar mixture of two oligonucleotides that together covered TRBC1 and TRBC2. Four rounds of PCR were used to amplify ligated cDNA, with nested alpha and beta constant-region primers being used together with the SP2 primer. A single-stranded oligonucleotide carrying the SP2 primer and a 12-nucleotide UMI was ligated to the 3' end of the cDNA by T4 RNA ligase 1. Incubation of the ligation reaction was carried out at 16 degrees C for about 20-25 hours. To avoid over-amplification, PCR2 was usually performed as a SYBR Green qPCR and halted once a predetermined threshold was reached. Every purification after the first one was done using Agencourt AMPure XP magnetic beads. Libraries were quantified by Qubit and checked on a TapeStation, with a main peak expected near 650 bp. Pooled libraries were sequenced on an Illumina MiSeq using v2 2x251 paired-end kits, and typically about 0.9-2 million reads were obtained per sample. Each sample library was pooled at approximately 3.6 nM, and roughly 5-8% PhiX was included to improve cluster recognition. In the authors' own workflow: FASTQ reads processed by Demultiplexor were assigned V and J genes by Decombinator through tag matching that tolerated a single base-pair mismatch. Collapsinator used UMIs to correct both sequencing errors and frequency errors arising from PCR heterogeneity. TCRs were translated and CDR3s were extracted from the conserved cysteine to the FGXG phenylalanine by CDR3Translator, with non-productive sequences being flagged. Gini, Shannon entropy and inverse Simpson indices were computed after subsampling the repertoires to the same number of UMI-defined TCRs. Within the linear range, a power law was fitted to clonotype abundance distributions using maximum likelihood. For one naive CD8 sample, the pipeline and MIGEC produced similar UMI counts, unique TCR numbers and clonal distributions. In one analysis, naive TCRs also found in any memory subset of the same donor were removed from the naive repertoire. A set of 7,322 CMV-associated CDR3 sequences, compiled from VDJdb and a published dataset, was used to search the repertoires. TCRdb reworked the public reads: Q25 trimming with fastp, MiXCR clone assembly, productive beta chains retained. Rows with one shared CDR3 protein collapse into an entry with the most common genes and DNA. The V and J calls were not made by the authors but by TCRdb's processing. The sample table contains roughly 80,000 distinct CDR3 sequences; only one count was recorded for around 9% of them. The top ten constitute 0.95% to 1.5% of the sample.

This clonotype was observed a handful of times. Its antigen remains undetermined. Per-base qualities were not stored, and no clone one base away is much larger. The chain employs TRBV6-5 and TRBJ1-5; 5 matching bases give a weak D call of TRBD1. The specimen was naive CD8+ T cells from blood. Reading the label with the study, this specimen's cell subset or site is: naive T cells, CD45RA high CD27+. This receptor was identified in a human donor in good health. The DNA is as follows: TGTGCCAGCAGTTACTCAACAGGCCCCAATCAGCCCCAGCATTTT. Its protein product is CASSYSTGPNQPQHF.